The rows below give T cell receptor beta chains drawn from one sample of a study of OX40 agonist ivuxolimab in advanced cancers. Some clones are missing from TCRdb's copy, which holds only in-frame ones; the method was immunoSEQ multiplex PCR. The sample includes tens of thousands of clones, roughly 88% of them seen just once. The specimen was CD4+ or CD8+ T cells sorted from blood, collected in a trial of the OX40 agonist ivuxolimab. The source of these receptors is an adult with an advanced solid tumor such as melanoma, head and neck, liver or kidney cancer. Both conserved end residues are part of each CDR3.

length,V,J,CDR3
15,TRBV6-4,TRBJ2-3,CASSPQGTSTDTQYF
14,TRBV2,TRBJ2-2,CASSADVNTGELFF
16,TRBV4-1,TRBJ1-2,CASSQDARTDLYGYTF
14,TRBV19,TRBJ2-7,CASSPIAPPYEQYF
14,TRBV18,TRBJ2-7,CASSLTRDSYEQYF
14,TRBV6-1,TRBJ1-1,CASSEGGRNTEAFF
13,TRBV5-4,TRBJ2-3,CASSLRGTDTQYF
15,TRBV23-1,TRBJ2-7,CASSQVRDRDYEQYF
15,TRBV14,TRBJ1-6,CASSQDSSYNSPLHF
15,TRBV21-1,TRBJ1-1,CASSNDLFGWTEAFF
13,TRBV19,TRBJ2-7,CASSIRGFGEQYF
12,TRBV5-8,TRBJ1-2,CASSLRNYGYTF
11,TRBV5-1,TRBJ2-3,CASRGADTQYF
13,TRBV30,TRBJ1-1,CAGTGGKGTEAFF
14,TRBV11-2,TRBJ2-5,CASSLVDTQETQYF
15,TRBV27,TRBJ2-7,CASSFEGGRKNEQYF
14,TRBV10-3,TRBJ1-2,CAISETGGNGGYTF
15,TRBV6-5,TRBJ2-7,CASRNIAFRSYEQYF
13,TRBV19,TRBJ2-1,CASKGLASNEQFF
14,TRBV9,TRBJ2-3,CASSVEMTPATQYF
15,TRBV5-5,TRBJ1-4,CASLQGLTIGEKLFF